Shown below are 5 T cell receptor beta chains from a single sample sequenced in a study of blood T cell repertoires in COVID-19 (dated by TCRdb to the early 2020s). The library relied on the immunoSEQ multiplex PCR assay. What TCRdb holds here is the immuneACCESS table cut down to in-frame rearrangements. Part of the clones is not present; checked against another copy, under half of the missing clones reflect an unresolved V gene, and the others are unexplained. Within this sample are around 200,000 clones, with around 87% of them counted one time only. Around 3% of the sample comes from the top ten. The sequenced sample consisted of peripheral blood. These receptors were obtained from a man aged 40-55 years with active or convalescent COVID-19.

This chain uses TRBV7-9 with TRBJ2-7, with 8 bases lining up with TRBD1. Per the germline V gene, CDR1 is SEHNR and CDR2 is FQNEAQ (reference sequence). This CDR3 is 14 amino acids long. With V trimmed by 6 bases and J by 4 bases, 8 bases remained unmatched. CDR3 residues: CASSLGTGPYEQYF. The CDR3 nucleotides read TGTGCCAGCAGTCTCGGGACAGGCCCTTACGAGCAGTACTTC. The whole variable domain, remainder taken from reference TRBV7-9 and TRBJ2-7, is DTGVSQNPRHKITKRGQNVTFRCDPISEHNRLYWYRQTLGQGPEFLTYFQNEAQLEKSRLLSDRFSAERPKGSFSTLEIQRTEQGDSAMYLCASSLGTGPYEQYFGPGTRLTVT.

The chain links TRBV5-1 to TRBJ2-7, with 10 nucleotides matching TRBD1. Germline V gives CDR1 SGHRS, CDR2 YFSETQ. V gave up 0 bases and J gave up 2 bases; unmatched junction bases: 2. The CDR3 is 15 amino acids. DNA for the CDR3: TGCGCCAGCAGCTTGGTGGGGACAGGGGCCTACGAGCAGTACTTC. It codes for CASSLVGTGAYEQYF.

The chain employs TRBV12-3 or TRBV12-4 and TRBJ1-1; no definite D call. V was cut by 6 bases and J by 7 bases, with 12 bases left in between. The CDR3 has 12 residues. CDR3 amino acids: CASSPRSSEAFF. In nucleotides, the CDR3 is TGTGCCAGCAGCCCCAGATCCAGTGAAGCTTTCTTT.

Only one count was recorded for this clone. This CDR3 is CASSRWTGDNSPLHF. The CDR3 DNA sequence: TGTGCCAGTAGTAGGTGGACGGGAGATAATTCACCCCTCCACTTT. This sequence joins TRBV19 and TRBJ1-6; D not resolved. Germline CDR1 and CDR2: LNHDA and SQIVND (reference sequence). Trimming shortened V by 4 bases and J by 5 bases, and 12 bases separated the two germline ends. CDR3 length: 15 residues. Using reference TRBV19 and TRBJ1-6 for the parts outside the CDR3, the full variable domain is DGGITQSPKYLFRKEGQNVTLSCEQNLNHDAMYWYRQDPGQGLRLIYYSQIVNDFQKGDIAEGYSVSREKKESFPLTVTSAQKNPTAFYLCASSRWTGDNSPLHFGNGTRLTVT.

The J gene is TRBJ2-1, the V gene TRBV29-1; 9 bases fit TRBD2. This CDR3 contains 12 residues. The ends lost 7 bases at V and 4 bases at J; junction bases unmatched: 2. CDR1 SQVTM and CDR2 ANQGSEA come from the germline V gene. The CDR3 DNA is TGCAGCGGGGGACTAGCATACAATGAGCAGTTCTTC. Its translation is CSGGLAYNEQFF.